This entry is about one T cell receptor beta chain. 60 Vbeta and 13 Jbeta primers were used in PCR. Measured with immunoSEQ multiplex PCR; TCRdb has only the in-frame clones, and not every one. The sample consists of more than 95,000 clones, roughly 80% of them appearing once. This entry is derived from a study of cytomegalovirus exposure and HLA in healthy donors. Germline assignment: CDR1 MDHEN and CDR2 SYDVKM. V was clipped by 7 bases and J by 7 bases; unmatched bases: 14. The CDR3 is 16 amino acids. The clonotype comes from a man between 45 and 60 years old in good health and CMV-seropositive. The chain links TRBV28 to TRBJ2-2; 8 positions agree with TRBD1. The specimen sequenced was PBMCs. The CDR3 region is CASTNSGQGAFGELFF. CDR3 bases: TGTGCCAGCACCAACAGCGGGCAGGGGGCCTTCGGGGAGCTGTTTTTT.